Each of the 8 T cell receptor beta chains below was sequenced from the same sample in a study of T cell changes during pregnancy in multiple sclerosis. Clones were sequenced by immunoSEQ multiplex PCR, and TCRdb holds only the in-frame ones, with some missing. This table has around 30,000 clones, around 90% appearing once. The sample here was CD8+ T cells from peripheral blood mononuclear cells, taken before pregnancy. These receptors were obtained from a female donor with multiple sclerosis, enrolled in a pregnancy study.

This chain connects TRBV4-3 to TRBJ1-5; a weak D match, TRBD1 (5 bases). There are 17 residues in the CDR3. V lost 0 bases, J lost 0 bases, and 12 bases lay in between. The V gene's germline CDR1 is LGHNA and CDR2 YSLEER. Here the CDR3 reads CASSQDWGGASNQPQHF. CDR3 sequence (DNA): TGCGCCAGCAGCCAAGATTGGGGCGGGGCTAGCAATCAGCCCCAGCATTTT.

This chain links TRBV7-6 with TRBJ1-1, with unresolved D. V was trimmed by 5 bases and J by 1 base, leaving 8 bases between them. The germline gives CDR1 SGHVS, CDR2 FNYEAQ. The CDR3 runs to 13 residues. The CDR3 region is CASSITKNTEAFF. In DNA, the CDR3 is TGTGCCAGCAGCATCACAAAGAACACTGAAGCTTTCTTT.

This chain joins TRBV29-1 and TRBJ2-7; TRBD1 agrees at 7 bases. CDR3 length: 13 residues. V lost 7 bases and J lost 3; bases outside the gene matches: 9. The germline V gene encodes CDR1 SQVTM and CDR2 ANQGSEA. CDR3 sequence (DNA): TGCAGCGCCTCAGGGGGAAACTACTACGAGCAGTACTTC. As protein: CSASGGNYYEQYF.

The chain links TRBV7-3 to TRBJ2-1; D perhaps matches TRBD1 (6 bases). The CDR3 is 14 residues long. Germline-derived CDR1 and CDR2 are SGHTA and FQGTGA. Trimming removed 2 bases at V and 8 bases at J, with 13 bases between. The CDR3 sequence is CASSLGQQGDEQFF. Here the CDR3 DNA reads TGTGCCAGCAGCTTAGGTCAACAGGGCGATGAGCAGTTCTTC. Full variable domain (missing parts from reference TRBV7-3 and TRBJ2-1): GAGVSQTPSNKVTEKGKYVELRCDPISGHTALYWYRQSLGQGPEFLIYFQGTGAADDSGLPNDRFFAVRPEGSVSTLKIQRTERGDSAVYLCASSLGQQGDEQFFGPGTRLTVL.

V gene TRBV9 combines with J gene TRBJ2-1; no firm D call. The V gene's germline CDR1 is SGDLS and CDR2 YYNGEE. The CDR3 totals 17 residues. Trimming stripped 0 bases from V and 0 bases from J, with 13 bases between. CDR3 nucleotide sequence: TGTGCCAGCAGCGTAGGTCGGGTGGAGAGCTCCTACAATGAGCAGTTCTTC. Translated: CASSVGRVESSYNEQFF.

The genes are TRBV14 and TRBJ2-7; D might be TRBD2 (5 bases). Trimming removed 6 bases at V and 7 bases at J, with 16 bases between. This CDR3 spans 13 amino acids. In germline, CDR1 is SGHDN, CDR2 FVKESK. The CDR3 sequence is CASSVAWGTEQYF. The CDR3, as DNA: TGTGCCAGCAGTGTAGCGTGGGGAACAGAGCAGTACTTC.

CDR3 DNA: TGTGCCAGCAGCGAGTCCGGGACAATGCCCCAGGGGACCCAGTACTTC. The encoded protein is CASSESGTMPQGTQYF. This chain links TRBV7-9 with TRBJ2-5; the D gene is possibly TRBD1 (6 bases). Germline V gives CDR1 SEHNR, CDR2 FQNEAQ (reference sequence). CDR3 length equals 16 residues. Trimming cost V 5 bases and J 7 bases, with 23 bases left between them. The entire variable domain, with the rest obtained from reference TRBV7-9 and TRBJ2-5, is as follows: DTGVSQNPRHKITKRGQNVTFRCDPISEHNRLYWYRQTLGQGPEFLTYFQNEAQLEKSRLLSDRFSAERPKGSFSTLEIQRTEQGDSAMYLCASSESGTMPQGTQYFGPGTRLLVL.

V usage is TRBV5-4 and J usage is TRBJ2-7, with D possibly being TRBD1 or TRBD2 (6 bases each). Trimming stripped 4 bases from V and 3 bases from J, with 14 bases between. Germline CDR1 reads SGHNT; CDR2 reads YYREEE (reference sequence). The length of the CDR3 is 14 residues. CDR3 loop: CASSLGGRDYEQYF. CDR3 nucleotides: TGTGCCAGCAGCCTGGGGGGCAGGGACTACGAGCAGTACTTC.